The T cell receptor (beta chain) under discussion was sequenced for a study of read filtering for tumor transcriptome and immune sequencing. Study information: Patients were some 16 male and some 15 female, mean age around 70 years, range about 47 to 85. Study observations and caveats: Around 84% of IR-seq clonotypes had one read, totaling about 3.5% of reads; RNA-seq: 74.6% and 44.6%.

This library used approximately 370 ng RNA and molecular barcoded adaptors spanning alpha/delta and beta/gamma chains. One entry per CDR3 protein, called by TCRdb with MiXCR from the reads. The table lists roughly 130,000 distinct CDR3 sequences, 13% of them singletons. The table lists this clonotype with a few counts. Antigen specificity is unknown. CDR1 and CDR2 (germline): DFQATT, SNEGSKA (reference sequence). V lost 5 bases and J lost 4, with 17 bases in between. The CDR3 has 14 residues. The clonotype was recovered from a donor aged 40 or older with multiple myeloma. The chain links TRBV20-1 to TRBJ2-5; the D call may be TRBD1 or TRBD2 (5 bases each). Sequenced material: a population of CD138-negative cells sorted from bone marrow. The CDR3 coding sequence is TGCAGTGCTTCCCCGTGGGGGAGCGTAGAGACCCAGTACTTC. It encodes CSASPWGSVETQYF.